The text below deals with one T cell receptor (beta chain). The CDR3 has 12 residues. V lost 5 bases and J lost 9, with 14 bases in between. TCRdb's table, derived via immunoSEQ multiplex PCR, lists solely in-frame clones and lacks some. The sample includes tens of thousands of clones, around 93% of them seen just once. These data come from a study of T cell changes during pregnancy in multiple sclerosis. Sequenced material: peripheral blood, taken in the second trimester of pregnancy. The chain employs TRBV23-1 and TRBJ2-7; D remains ambiguous. TRBV23-1 is an ORF; its function is uncertain. This TCR came from a female donor in good health, enrolled as a control in a pregnancy study. The CDR3 sequence is CASSAEDFRQYF. CDR3 bases: TGCGCCAGCAGTGCCGAGGATTTTCGGCAGTACTTC.